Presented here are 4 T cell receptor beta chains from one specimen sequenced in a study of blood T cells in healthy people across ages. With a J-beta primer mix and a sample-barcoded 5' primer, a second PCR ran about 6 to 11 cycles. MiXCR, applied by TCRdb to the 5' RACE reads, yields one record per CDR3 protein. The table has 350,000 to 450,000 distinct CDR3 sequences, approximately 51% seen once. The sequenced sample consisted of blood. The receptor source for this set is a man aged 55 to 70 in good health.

The CDR3 protein is CASSFGQGDGYTF. The CDR3 coding sequence is TGTGCCAGCAGTTTTGGACAGGGAGATGGCTACACCTTC. The chain combines TRBV12-3 or TRBV12-4 with TRBJ1-2, with 8 bases matching TRBD1. This CDR3 is 13 amino acids long. V lost 3 bases and J lost 6; bases outside the gene matches: 3.

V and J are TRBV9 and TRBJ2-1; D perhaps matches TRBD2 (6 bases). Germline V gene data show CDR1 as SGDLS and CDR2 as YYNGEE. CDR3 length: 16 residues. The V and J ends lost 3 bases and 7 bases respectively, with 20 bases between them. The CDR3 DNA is TGTGCCAGCAGCGATCCGGGGCGGGGAAGGTTAAATGAGCAGTTCTTC. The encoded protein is CASSDPGRGRLNEQFF.

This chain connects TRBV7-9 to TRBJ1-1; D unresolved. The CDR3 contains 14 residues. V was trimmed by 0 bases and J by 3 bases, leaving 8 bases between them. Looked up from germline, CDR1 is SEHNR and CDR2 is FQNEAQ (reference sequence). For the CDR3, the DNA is TGTGCCAGCAGCTTAGCGACGAGGGACACTGAAGCTTTCTTT. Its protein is CASSLATRDTEAFF.

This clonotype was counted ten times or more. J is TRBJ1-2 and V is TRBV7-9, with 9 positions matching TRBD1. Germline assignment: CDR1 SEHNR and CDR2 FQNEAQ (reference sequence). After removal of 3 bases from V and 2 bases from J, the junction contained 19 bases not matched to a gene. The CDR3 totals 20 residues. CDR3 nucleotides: TGTGCCAGCAGCTTGGGACAGGGAGCGCGCTCGTCCATACTAAACTATGGCTACACCTTC. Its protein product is CASSLGQGARSSILNYGYTF.